Listed here are 10 T cell receptor beta chains from one sample, sequenced in a study of cytomegalovirus exposure and HLA in healthy donors. 13 Jbeta primers and 60 Vbeta primers were used for the PCR. The assay was immunoSEQ multiplex PCR, and TCRdb's table has in-frame clones only and misses some. The sample holds 65,000 to 85,000 clones; over 9% are singletons and the top ten take roughly 22%. Sequenced input: PBMCs. The receptors come from a man between 60 and 75 years old in good health and CMV-seropositive.

This clone has a handful of counts. The chain carries TRBV6-4 and TRBJ1-5; D unresolved. Germline CDR1 reads MRHNA; CDR2 reads SNTAGT. The CDR3 has 14 residues. V was pared by 4 bases and J by 0 bases, with 7 bases between. CDR3 DNA: TGTGCCAGCAGTGCAGAATTTAGCAATCAGCCCCAGCATTTT. Protein sequence: CASSAEFSNQPQHF.

Comment on this clone: Other nucleotide sequences in the sample specify the same CDR3. J is TRBJ1-5 and V is TRBV6-5; 8 bases are a match to TRBD1. The CDR3 runs to 12 residues. CDR1 is MNHEY and CDR2 is SVGAGI in the germline V gene. CDR3 nucleotides: TGTGCAAGTAGGACAGGGTATCAGCCCCAGCATTTT. Translated, it gives CASRTGYQPQHF.

The V gene is TRBV25-1, the J gene TRBJ1-2, with D uncertain. The CDR3 is 14 residues long. Germline V gives CDR1 MGHDK, CDR2 SYGVNS. V lost 7 bases and J 6 bases, leaving 18 bases between the germline ends. The CDR3 here is CASTQHGREDGYTF. The CDR3, as DNA: TGTGCCAGCACCCAACATGGGAGGGAAGATGGCTACACCTTC.

This clone was counted between two and nine times. An end of the junction does not agree with germline; a read error may underlie this. V usage is TRBV7-7 and J usage is TRBJ1-4, with D perhaps matching TRBD1 (5 bases). Germline-derived CDR1 and CDR2 are SSHAT and FNYEAQ (reference sequence). There are 13 residues in the CDR3. CDR3 sequence reads: CASSPGQREKLFF. In DNA form, the CDR3 reads TGTGCTAGCAGCCCTGGACAAAGAGAAAAACTGTTTTTT.

V gene TRBV25-1 combines with J gene TRBJ2-5, with a weak D call TRBD1 (6 bases). The germline V gene encodes CDR1 MGHDK and CDR2 SYGVNS. Trimming stripped 6 bases from V and 2 bases from J, with 13 bases between. CDR3 length: 14 residues. Here the CDR3 reads CASRKQQGQETQYF. For the CDR3, the DNA is TGTGCCAGCAGAAAACAACAGGGTCAAGAGACCCAGTACTTC.

This chain links TRBV7-9 with TRBJ1-5, with D possibly being TRBD1 (5 bases). Per germline, CDR1 SEHNR and CDR2 FQNEAQ (reference sequence). V dropped 2 bases and J dropped 8 bases, with 10 bases sitting between them. The CDR3 totals 13 residues. The CDR3 protein is CASSLPGHEPQHF. CDR3 nucleotide sequence: TGTGCCAGCAGCTTACCTGGACATGAGCCCCAGCATTTT.

The sample holds a few counts of this clone. This sequence joins TRBV18 and TRBJ2-5; TRBD2 aligns across 7 bases. The germline V gene has CDR1 KGHSH and CDR2 LQKENI. V shed 2 bases, J shed 5 bases, and the junction held 8 bases outside the gene matches. The CDR3 length is 15 residues. CDR3 loop: CASSPTAGVIETQYF. The CDR3 DNA follows: TGTGCCAGCTCACCAACCGCGGGAGTGATTGAGACCCAGTACTTC.

This clone was seen only a few times. The rearrangement uses TRBV5-1 and TRBJ2-5; the D gene is possibly TRBD2 (5 bases). Germline lookup yields CDR1 SGHRS and CDR2 YFSETQ. The CDR3 contains 16 residues. V lost 3 bases to trimming and J lost 13 bases, with 28 bases between them. Here the CDR3 DNA reads TGCGCCAGCAGCTGGGGTCTACGACGGAATATCTACGAGGGGTACTTC. Its protein is CASSWGLRRNIYEGYF.

This clone was found a few times. The rearrangement joins TRBV19 to TRBJ1-5; D gene uncertain. The CDR3 is made up of 15 amino acids. Germline CDR1 LNHDA, CDR2 SQIVND (reference sequence). The V end was cut by 3 bases, the J end by 9 bases, with 18 bases between. CDR3 nucleotides: TGTGCCAGTAGTATCCCCCACTTCCCCGGTCGGCCCCAGCATTTT. Translating gives CASSIPHFPGRPQHF.

The rearrangement uses TRBV7-3 and TRBJ1-1; 12 bases map to TRBD1. Germline CDR1 and CDR2: SGHTA and FQGTGA. Germline trimming cut 4 bases from V and 9 bases from J; bases unmatched to any gene: 0. The CDR3 length is 12 residues. The CDR3 coding sequence is TGTGCCAGCAGCTGGGACAGGGGGCAAGCTTTCTTT. This translates into CASSWDRGQAFF.